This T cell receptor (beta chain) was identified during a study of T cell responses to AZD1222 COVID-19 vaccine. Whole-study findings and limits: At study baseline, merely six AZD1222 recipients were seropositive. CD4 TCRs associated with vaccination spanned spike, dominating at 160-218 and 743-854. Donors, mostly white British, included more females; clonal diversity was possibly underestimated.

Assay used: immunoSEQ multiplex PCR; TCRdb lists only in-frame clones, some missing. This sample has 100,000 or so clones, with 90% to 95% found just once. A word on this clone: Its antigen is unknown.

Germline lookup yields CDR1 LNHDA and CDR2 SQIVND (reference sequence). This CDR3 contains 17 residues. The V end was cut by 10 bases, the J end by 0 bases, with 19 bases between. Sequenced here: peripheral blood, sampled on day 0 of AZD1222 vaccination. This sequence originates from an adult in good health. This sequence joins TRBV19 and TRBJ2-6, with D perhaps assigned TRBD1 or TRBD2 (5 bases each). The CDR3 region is CATSPRGPLSGANVLTF. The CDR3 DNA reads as TGTGCCACCTCCCCAAGGGGACCGCTCTCTGGGGCCAACGTCCTGACTTTC.